This T cell receptor (beta chain) appears in the sequencing data of a study of cytotoxic CD8 clonotypes in ibrutinib-treated CLL. CDR3 length: 16 amino acids. CDR1 is KGHSH and CDR2 is LQKENI in the germline V gene. With 3 bases removed from V and 6 bases from J, the gap between germline ends came to 15 bases. This table comes from immunoSEQ multiplex PCR, and its TCRdb copy is limited to in-frame clones, with some not included. The sample includes some 130,000 clones, roughly three quarters of them seen just once. Sequenced material: PBMCs, taken after 24 months of ibrutinib treatment. V usage is TRBV18 and J usage is TRBJ1-6; a possible D gene is TRBD1 (5 bases). The TCR originated in a human donor with chronic lymphocytic leukemia. The CDR3 protein is CASSPGTGGSNSPLHF. Written as DNA, the CDR3 is TGTGCCAGCTCACCCGGGACCGGAGGGTCTAATTCACCCCTCCACTTT.